The source of this T cell receptor (beta chain) is a study of cytomegalovirus exposure and HLA in healthy donors. Profiled with immunoSEQ multiplex PCR; TCRdb holds only in-frame clones, not every one. Seen here are over 20,000 clones, about 97% observed once, and the top ten hold roughly 10%. General study findings and limits: The study flagged roughly 150 TCR beta chains as cytomegalovirus-associated.

V lost 2 bases, J lost 6 bases, and 3 bases stayed unmatched. There are 13 residues in the CDR3. CDR1 is SGHAT, CDR2 FQNNGV, per germline. Details on this clone: Its specificity is unknown.

This receptor was taken from a man aged 25 to 45 in good health and CMV-seropositive. Sequencing input: PBMCs. The chain has TRBV11-2 and TRBJ2-7, with 8 bases that match TRBD1. The CDR3 coding sequence is TGTGCCAGCAGCTTAAGGACAGGGACCGAGCAGTACTTC. Protein product: CASSLRTGTEQYF. The full variable domain, rest sourced from reference TRBV11-2 and TRBJ2-7, is EAGVAQSPRYKIIEKRQSVAFWCNPISGHATLYWYQQILGQGPKLLIQFQNNGVVDDSQLPKDRFSAERLKGVDSTLKIQPAKLEDSAVYLCASSLRTGTEQYFGPGTRLTVT.